Below, one T cell receptor (beta chain) is given with its context. Antigen unknown. Original analysis: The detection floor for productive clonotype frequency was 2.59 x 10-5. Here immunoSEQ multiplex PCR was the method, and the copy in TCRdb shows in-frame clones only, minus some. V and J calls and clone size are given by that table; D and trimming were obtained from the DNA. The data contain roughly 25,000 clones, just under 75% of them singletons. These data belong to a study of STAT5B mutations in CD4+ large granular lymphocyte leukemia. Trimming stripped 0 bases from V and 0 bases from J, with 14 bases between. Germline loops: CDR1 LGHNA, CDR2 YSLEER. CDR3 size: 18 residues. Healthy controls were blood donor buffy coats. Study-wide findings and caveats: Compared with healthy controls (2/35), patient top clones favored TRBV06 (8/27).

The source material was CD4+ T cells from blood buffy coats. The sequence derives from a human donor in good health. The genes are TRBV4-3 and TRBJ1-4; D possibly corresponds to TRBD1 (5 bases). The CDR3 loop is CASSQDLGDGATNEKLFF. CDR3 DNA sequence: TGCGCCAGCAGCCAAGATCTGGGGGACGGAGCAACTAATGAAAAACTGTTTTTT.